One and the same sample provided the 6 T cell receptor beta chains below, sequenced in a study of T-cell reconstitution after alpha-beta-depleted transplantation in children. The library targeted TCRbeta and was prepared with unique molecular identifiers. Using its own MiXCR run on the PCR reads, TCRdb lists one record per CDR3 protein. The sample holds 500,000 to 600,000 distinct CDR3 sequences, 30% to 35% seen once. Source: PBMCs from the stem cell graft donor, taken from the stem cell graft. Source of these receptors: a human donor who donated a stem cell graft to a child with aplastic anemia.

The chain joins TRBV10-3 to TRBJ2-1; 7 bases are shared with TRBD2. CDR3 size: 15 residues. Germline V CDR1 and CDR2: ENHRY, SYGVKD. J was trimmed by 4 bases and V by 5 bases; bases with no gene match: 8. CDR3 protein: CAISPKAGSYNEQFF. As DNA, the CDR3 is TGTGCCATCAGTCCAAAAGCGGGATCATACAATGAGCAGTTCTTC.

V is TRBV7-9 and J is TRBJ2-3; D remains ambiguous. Germline V gene sequence: CDR1 SEHNR, CDR2 FQNEAQ (reference sequence). The CDR3 runs 12 residues. Trimming left V 5 bases short and J 4 bases short, with 7 bases between. The CDR3 loop is CASSPQSDTQYF. The CDR3 region has the DNA TGTGCCAGCAGCCCCCAATCAGATACGCAGTATTTT. Full variable domain (outside the CDR3, taken from reference TRBV7-9 and TRBJ2-3): DTGVSQNPRHKITKRGQNVTFRCDPISEHNRLYWYRQTLGQGPEFLTYFQNEAQLEKSRLLSDRFSAERPKGSFSTLEIQRTEQGDSAMYLCASSPQSDTQYFGPGTRLTVL.

This clonotype was counted only a few times. The rearrangement uses TRBV29-1 and TRBJ2-5, with D possibly TRBD2 on 5 matching bases. CDR1 and CDR2 (germline): SQVTM, ANQGSEA. The CDR3 totals 12 residues. Between the trimmed V and J ends, which lost 7 bases and 1 base, there was a span of 10 bases. The CDR3 sequence is CSGKTSQETQYF. In DNA form, the CDR3 reads TGCAGCGGGAAAACTAGCCAAGAGACCCAGTACTTC.

The chain carries TRBV12-3 or TRBV12-4 and TRBJ2-5; D could derive from TRBD1 or TRBD2 (6 bases each). The V and J ends lost 7 bases and 6 bases respectively, with 15 bases between them. The CDR3 is 13 residues long. This chain's CDR3 is CASTFGGFQTQYF. DNA for the CDR3: TGTGCCAGCACCTTCGGGGGCTTCCAGACCCAGTACTTC.

V gene TRBV4-2 combines with J gene TRBJ2-1; 14 bases align to TRBD2. CDR1 and CDR2 from the germline V gene are LGHNA and YNFKEQ. Trimming cost V 0 bases and J 8 bases; bases outside gene matches: 9. The CDR3 is 18 amino acids. The CDR3 coding sequence is TGTGCCAGCAGCCAAGAGGCTAACGGACTAGCGGGAGGCTATGAGCAGTTCTTC. This gives the protein CASSQEANGLAGGYEQFF.

The chain has TRBV7-9 and TRBJ2-7; D unclear. Per the germline V gene, CDR1 is SEHNR and CDR2 is FQNEAQ (reference sequence). Trimming removed 5 bases from V and 2 bases from J, with 13 bases in between. The CDR3 is 14 residues long. In nucleotides, the CDR3 is TGTGCCAGCAGCCCCGGCAGCCCAACCTACGAGCAGTACTTC. Its protein product is CASSPGSPTYEQYF.